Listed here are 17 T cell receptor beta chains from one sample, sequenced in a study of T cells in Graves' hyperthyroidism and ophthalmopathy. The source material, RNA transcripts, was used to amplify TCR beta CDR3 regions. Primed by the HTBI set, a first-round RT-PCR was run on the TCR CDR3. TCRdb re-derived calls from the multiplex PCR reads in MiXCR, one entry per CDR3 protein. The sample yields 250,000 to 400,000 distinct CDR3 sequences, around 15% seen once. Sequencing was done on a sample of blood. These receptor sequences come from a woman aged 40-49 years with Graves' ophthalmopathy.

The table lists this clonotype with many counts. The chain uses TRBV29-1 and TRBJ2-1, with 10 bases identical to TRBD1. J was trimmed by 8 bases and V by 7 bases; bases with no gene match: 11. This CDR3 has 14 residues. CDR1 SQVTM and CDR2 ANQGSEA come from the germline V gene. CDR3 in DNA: TGCAGCGATAAATTCCGGGACAGGGGCTATGAGCAGTTCTTC. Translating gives CSDKFRDRGYEQFF.

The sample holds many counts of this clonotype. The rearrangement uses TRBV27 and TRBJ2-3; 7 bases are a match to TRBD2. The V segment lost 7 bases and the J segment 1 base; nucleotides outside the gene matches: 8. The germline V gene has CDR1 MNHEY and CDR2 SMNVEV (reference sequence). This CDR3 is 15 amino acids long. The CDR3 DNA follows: TGTGCCAGCACCCACCTAGCGGCCGGCACAGATACGCAGTATTTT. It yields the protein CASTHLAAGTDTQYF.

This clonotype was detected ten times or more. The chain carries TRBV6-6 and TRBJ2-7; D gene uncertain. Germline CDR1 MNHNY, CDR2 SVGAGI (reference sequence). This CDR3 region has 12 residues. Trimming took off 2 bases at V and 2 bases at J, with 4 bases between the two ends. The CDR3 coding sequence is TGTGCCAGCAGTTACGGAACCTACGAGCAGTACTTC. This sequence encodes CASSYGTYEQYF.

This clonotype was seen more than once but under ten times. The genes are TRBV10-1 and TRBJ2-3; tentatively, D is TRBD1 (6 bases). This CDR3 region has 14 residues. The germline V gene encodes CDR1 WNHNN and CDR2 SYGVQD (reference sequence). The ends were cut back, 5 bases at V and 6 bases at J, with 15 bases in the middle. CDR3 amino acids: CASSSDRRRDTQYF. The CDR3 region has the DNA TGCGCCAGCAGTTCAGACAGGCGCCGGGATACGCAGTATTTT.

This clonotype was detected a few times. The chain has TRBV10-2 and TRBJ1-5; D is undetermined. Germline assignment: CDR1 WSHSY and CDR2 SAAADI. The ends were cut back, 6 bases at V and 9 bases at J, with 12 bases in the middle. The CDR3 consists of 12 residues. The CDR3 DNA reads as TGCGCCAGCAGCCCCGGGGTTTGGCCCCAGCATTTT. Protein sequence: CASSPGVWPQHF.

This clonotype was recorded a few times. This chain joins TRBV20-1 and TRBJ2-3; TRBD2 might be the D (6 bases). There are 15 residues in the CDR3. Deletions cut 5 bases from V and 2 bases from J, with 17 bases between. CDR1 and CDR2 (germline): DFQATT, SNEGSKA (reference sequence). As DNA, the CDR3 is TGCAGTGCTTCATATGGCGGGGCGCTCACAGATACGCAGTATTTT. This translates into CSASYGGALTDTQYF.

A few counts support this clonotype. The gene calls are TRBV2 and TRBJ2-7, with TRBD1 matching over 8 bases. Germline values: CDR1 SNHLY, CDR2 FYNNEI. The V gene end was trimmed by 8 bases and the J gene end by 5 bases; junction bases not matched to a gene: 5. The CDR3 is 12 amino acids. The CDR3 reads CASSGQGNEQYF. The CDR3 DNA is TGTGCCAGCTCAGGACAGGGCAACGAGCAGTACTTC.

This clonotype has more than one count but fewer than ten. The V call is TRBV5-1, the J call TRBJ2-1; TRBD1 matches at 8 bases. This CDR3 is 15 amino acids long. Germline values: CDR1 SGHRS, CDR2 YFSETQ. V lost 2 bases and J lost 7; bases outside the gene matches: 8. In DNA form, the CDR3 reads TGCGCCAGCAGCTTCCGGGACAGGTCAAGTAATGAGCAGTTCTTC. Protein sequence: CASSFRDRSSNEQFF.

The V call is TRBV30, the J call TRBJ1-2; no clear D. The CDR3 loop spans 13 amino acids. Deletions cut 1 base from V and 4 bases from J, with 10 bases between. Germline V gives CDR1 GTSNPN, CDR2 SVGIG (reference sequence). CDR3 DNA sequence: TGTGCCTGGAGTGCGGGAGCTGGCTATGGCTACACCTTC. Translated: CAWSAGAGYGYTF. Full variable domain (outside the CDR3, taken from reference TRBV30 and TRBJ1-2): SQTIHQWPATLVQPVGSPLSLECTVEGTSNPNLYWYRQAAGRGLQLLFYSVGIGQISSEVPQNLSASRPQDRQFILSSKKLLLSDSGFYLCAWSAGAGYGYTFGSGTRLTVV.

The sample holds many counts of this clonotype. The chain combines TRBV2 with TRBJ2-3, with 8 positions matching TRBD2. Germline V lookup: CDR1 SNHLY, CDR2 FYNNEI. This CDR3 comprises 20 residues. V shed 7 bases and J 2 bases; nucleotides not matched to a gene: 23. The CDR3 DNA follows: TGTGCCAGCAACCCCCGGGCCTTAGGGGATAGCGGGACGGTCACAGATACGCAGTATTTT. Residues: CASNPRALGDSGTVTDTQYF.

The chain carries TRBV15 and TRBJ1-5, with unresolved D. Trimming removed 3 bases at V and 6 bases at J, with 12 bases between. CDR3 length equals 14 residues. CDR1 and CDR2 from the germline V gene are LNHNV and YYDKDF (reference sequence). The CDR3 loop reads CATSSPPESQPQHF. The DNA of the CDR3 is TGTGCCACCAGCAGTCCTCCGGAAAGTCAGCCCCAGCATTTT.

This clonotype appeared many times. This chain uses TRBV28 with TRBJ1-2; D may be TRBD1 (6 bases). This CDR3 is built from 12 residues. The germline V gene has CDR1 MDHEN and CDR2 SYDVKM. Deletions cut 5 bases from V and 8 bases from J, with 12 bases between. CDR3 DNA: TGTGCCAGCAGTACAGGGCCTCCGGGCTACACCTTC. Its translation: CASSTGPPGYTF.

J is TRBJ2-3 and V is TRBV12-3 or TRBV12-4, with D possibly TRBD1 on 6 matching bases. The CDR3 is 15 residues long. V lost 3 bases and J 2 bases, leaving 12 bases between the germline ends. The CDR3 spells CASSFPTGPTDTQYF. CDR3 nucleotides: TGTGCCAGCAGTTTCCCTACAGGGCCCACAGATACGCAGTATTTT.

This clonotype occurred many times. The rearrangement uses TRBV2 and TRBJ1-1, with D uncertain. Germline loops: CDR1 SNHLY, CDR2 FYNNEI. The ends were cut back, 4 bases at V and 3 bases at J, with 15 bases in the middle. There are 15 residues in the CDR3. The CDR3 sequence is CASSVLWADHTEAFF. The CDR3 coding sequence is TGTGCCAGCAGTGTTTTGTGGGCCGATCACACTGAAGCTTTCTTT. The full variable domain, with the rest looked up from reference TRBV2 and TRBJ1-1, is EPEVTQTPSHQVTQMGQEVILRCVPISNHLYFYWYRQILGQKVEFLVSFYNNEISEKSEIFDDQFSVERPDGSNFTLKIRSTKLEDSAMYFCASSVLWADHTEAFFGQGTRLTVV.

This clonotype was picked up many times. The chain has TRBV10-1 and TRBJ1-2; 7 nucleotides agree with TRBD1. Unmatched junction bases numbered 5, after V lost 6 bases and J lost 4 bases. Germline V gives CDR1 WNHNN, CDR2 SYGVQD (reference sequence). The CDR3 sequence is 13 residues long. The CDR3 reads CASSVDRIYGYTF. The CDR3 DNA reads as TGCGCCAGCAGCGTGGACAGGATCTATGGCTACACCTTC.

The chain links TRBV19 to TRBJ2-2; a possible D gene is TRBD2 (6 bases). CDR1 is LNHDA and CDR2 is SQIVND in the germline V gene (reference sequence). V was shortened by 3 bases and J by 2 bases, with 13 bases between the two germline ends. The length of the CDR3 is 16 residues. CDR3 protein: CASSMGLLINTGELFF. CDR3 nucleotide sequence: TGTGCCAGTAGTATGGGACTCCTAATCAACACCGGGGAGCTGTTTTTT.

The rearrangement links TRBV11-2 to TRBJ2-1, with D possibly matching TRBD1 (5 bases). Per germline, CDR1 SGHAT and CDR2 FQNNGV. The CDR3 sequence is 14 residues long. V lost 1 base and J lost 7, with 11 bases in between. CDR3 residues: CASSLGGFGNEQFF. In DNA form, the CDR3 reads TGTGCCAGCAGCTTAGGGGGCTTTGGTAATGAGCAGTTCTTC.